The 21 T cell receptor beta chains reported below all come from one sample, sequenced in a study of T-cell reconstitution after alpha-beta-depleted transplantation in children. Unique molecular identifiers were used in preparing the TCRbeta library. TCRdb reprocessed the PCR reads via MiXCR and lists one record per CDR3 protein. The table lists around 450,000 distinct CDR3 sequences, roughly 43% of them singletons, with under 35% in the top ten. This specimen was PBMCs, taken before TCRalphabeta/CD19-depleted stem cell transplant. These receptors were collected from a girl aged 2 to 10 with aplastic anemia, due to receive a stem cell transplant.

This sequence joins TRBV20-1 and TRBJ2-5, with TRBD2 identical over 11 bases. V trimming: 3 bases; J trimming: 2 bases; junction bases outside the gene matches: 8. This CDR3 is built from 16 residues. Germline CDR1 and CDR2: DFQATT and SNEGSKA (reference sequence). As DNA, the CDR3 is TGCAGTGCTAGGGTGGGACTAGCGGAGATACAAGAGACCCAGTACTTC. This sequence encodes CSARVGLAEIQETQYF.

The gene calls are TRBV10-3 and TRBJ2-3; 9 bases map to TRBD2. The V gene end was trimmed by 8 bases and the J gene end by 4 bases; junction bases not matched to a gene: 7. CDR1 and CDR2 from the germline V gene are ENHRY and SYGVKD. The CDR3 is made up of 14 amino acids. For the CDR3, the DNA is TGTGCCATCGCCGGCGGGAGGGCCCCAGATACGCAGTATTTT. The encoded protein is CAIAGGRAPDTQYF.

The table lists this clonotype with a few counts. V gene TRBV5-1 combines with J gene TRBJ2-3, with unresolved D. The CDR3 sequence is 17 residues long. Trimming cost V 0 bases and J 0 bases, with 14 bases left between them. CDR1 SGHRS and CDR2 YFSETQ come from the germline V gene. CDR3 protein: CASSLAVFPDSTDTQYF. DNA of the CDR3: TGCGCCAGCAGCTTGGCTGTGTTTCCGGATAGCACAGATACGCAGTATTTT. Full variable domain (missing parts from reference TRBV5-1 and TRBJ2-3): KAGVTQTPRYLIKTRGQQVTLSCSPISGHRSVSWYQQTPGQGLQFLFEYFSETQRNKGNFPGRFSGRQFSNSRSEMNVSTLELGDSALYLCASSLAVFPDSTDTQYFGPGTRLTVL.

The rearrangement uses TRBV7-3 and TRBJ2-3, with D perhaps matching TRBD2 (5 bases). Deletions cut 0 bases from V and 6 bases from J, with 13 bases between. CDR3 length equals 15 residues. Germline values: CDR1 SGHTA, CDR2 FQGTGA. The CDR3 loop reads CASSLTSGRSDTQYF. The CDR3 region has the DNA TGTGCCAGCAGCTTAACAAGCGGCCGGTCGGATACGCAGTATTTT. Variable domain in full (rest from reference TRBV7-3 and TRBJ2-3): GAGVSQTPSNKVTEKGKYVELRCDPISGHTALYWYRQSLGQGPEFLIYFQGTGAADDSGLPNDRFFAVRPEGSVSTLKIQRTERGDSAVYLCASSLTSGRSDTQYFGPGTRLTVL.

V gene TRBV6-2 or TRBV6-3 combines with J gene TRBJ2-1; D is unresolved. The CDR3 consists of 13 residues. In germline, CDR1 is MNHEY, CDR2 SVGEGT. Trimming took off 5 bases at V and 5 bases at J, with 10 bases between the two ends. The CDR3 protein is CASSLPINNEQFF. In DNA form, the CDR3 reads TGTGCCAGCAGTCTACCAATCAACAATGAGCAGTTCTTC.

V gene TRBV20-1 combines with J gene TRBJ1-2, with a weak D call TRBD1 (5 bases). Germline-derived CDR1 and CDR2 are DFQATT and SNEGSKA (reference sequence). The CDR3 is 12 residues long. Trimming stripped 4 bases from V and 2 bases from J, with 8 bases between. Here the CDR3 DNA reads TGCAGTGCTACCGGGACGAACTATGGCTACACCTTC. It yields the protein CSATGTNYGYTF.

About this clonotype itself: This clone may be a read error of a much larger clone one base away. The chain has TRBV3-1 and TRBJ2-2; 7 bases line up with TRBD2. Germline V lookup: CDR1 LGHDT, CDR2 YNNKEL (reference sequence). This CDR3 contains 15 residues. CDR3 region: CACSQDAGVSGELFF. The CDR3 DNA reads as TGTGCCTGCAGCCAAGATGCGGGAGTGTCCGGGGAGCTGTTTTTT. The variable domain in full, completed from reference TRBV3-1 and TRBJ2-2, reads DTAVSQTPKYLVTQMGNDKSIKCEQNLGHDTMYWYKQDSKKFLKIMFSYNNKELIINETVPNRFSPKSPDKAHLNLHINSLELGDSAVYFCACSQDAGVSGELFFGEGSRLTVL.

The J gene is TRBJ2-1, the V gene TRBV6-6; D not certain. This CDR3 has 11 amino acids. V was trimmed by 6 bases and J by 13 bases, leaving 13 bases between them. Germline assignment: CDR1 MNHNY and CDR2 SVGAGI (reference sequence). CDR3 protein: CASRSAPNQFF. The DNA for the CDR3 is TGTGCCAGCAGGAGCGCCCCCAACCAGTTCTTC.

The CDR3 DNA follows: TGTGCCATCGGGGGGACCTACAATGAGCAGTTCTTC. It translates to CAIGGTYNEQFF. The V gene is TRBV10-3, the J gene TRBJ2-1; possible D gene TRBD2, 6 bases. V was cut by 8 bases and J by 2 bases, with 7 bases left in between. From germline, CDR1 is ENHRY and CDR2 SYGVKD. This CDR3 region has 12 residues.

In its sample, this clonotype was seen many times. The genes are TRBV5-1 and TRBJ1-2; no firm D call. Germline V gene lookup returns CDR1 SGHRS and CDR2 YFSETQ. Trimming stripped 4 bases from V and 4 bases from J, with 17 bases between. The CDR3 spans 15 residues. CDR3 nucleotide sequence: TGCGCCAGCAGCCCGGAAGCGACGGAAATCTATGGCTACACCTTC. It specifies CASSPEATEIYGYTF.

V is TRBV20-1 and J is TRBJ2-7; TRBD1 might be the D (6 bases). V was shortened by 3 bases and J by 0 bases, with 9 bases between the two germline ends. Looked up from germline, CDR1 is DFQATT and CDR2 is SNEGSKA (reference sequence). The CDR3 has 13 residues. CDR3 sequence reads: CSARPDSSYEQYF. The DNA for the CDR3 is TGCAGTGCTAGGCCGGACAGCTCCTACGAGCAGTACTTC.

About this clonotype: This could be a read error, since a much larger clone is one nucleotide away. The chain recombines TRBV9 with TRBJ2-7; D possibly corresponds to TRBD1 (6 bases). Germline V gene data show CDR1 as SGDLS and CDR2 as YYNGEE. CDR3 length: 13 residues. V lost 0 bases and J lost 8, with 12 bases in between. CDR3 in amino acids: CASSVGQGYKQYF. CDR3 in DNA: TGTGCCAGCAGCGTAGGGCAGGGGTACAAGCAGTACTTC. The full variable domain, with the rest looked up from reference TRBV9 and TRBJ2-7, is DSGVTQTPKHLITATGQRVTLRCSPRSGDLSVYWYQQSLDQGLQFLIQYYNGEERAKGNILERFSAQQFPDLHSELNLSSLELGDSALYFCASSVGQGYKQYFGPGTRLTVT.

This clonotype was counted a few times. The genes are TRBV7-2 and TRBJ2-3; D ambiguous. In germline, CDR1 is SGHTA, CDR2 FQGNSA. The CDR3 is 13 residues long. The V end lost 6 bases, the J end lost 2 bases, and 9 bases lay between the germline ends. CDR3 nucleotide sequence: TGTGCCAGCAGTCCAAAATACACAGATACGCAGTATTTT. Translation gives CASSPKYTDTQYF. Drawing the rest from reference TRBV7-2 and TRBJ2-3, the complete variable domain is GAGVSQSPSNKVTEKGKDVELRCDPISGHTALYWYRQSLGQGLEFLIYFQGNSAPDKSGLPSDRFSAERTGGSVSTLTIQRTQQEDSAVYLCASSPKYTDTQYFGPGTRLTVL.

This chain connects TRBV12-3 or TRBV12-4 to TRBJ1-2, with 10 bases that match TRBD1. V shed 5 bases and J 3 bases; nucleotides not matched to a gene: 3. The CDR3 sequence is 14 residues long. Here the CDR3 reads CASSTGTGDYGYTF. The CDR3 DNA sequence: TGTGCCAGCAGTACCGGGACAGGGGACTATGGCTACACCTTC.

J is TRBJ1-1 and V is TRBV28; D is unclear. The V gene lost 10 bases and the J gene lost 11 bases, with 14 bases spanning the gap. Germline values: CDR1 MDHEN, CDR2 SYDVKM. The CDR3 is made up of 10 amino acids. Written as DNA, the CDR3 is TGTGCCATCACGGGAGCGAGGGCTTTCTTT. Its protein product is CAITGARAFF.

The sample holds many counts of this clonotype. Written as DNA, the CDR3 is TGCGCCAGCAGTGAAGCGGGGATGAGCAATCAGCCCCAGCATTTT. Its translation: CASSEAGMSNQPQHF. The V and J genes are TRBV10-1 and TRBJ1-5; D is uncertain. Germline V CDR1 and CDR2: WNHNN, SYGVQD (reference sequence). This CDR3 is built from 15 residues. Trimming shortened V by 3 bases and J by 1 base, and 10 bases separated the two germline ends.

This clonotype was found a few times. The chain's CDR3 is CASSVYDEQFF. Written as DNA, the CDR3 is TGTGCCAGCAGTGTTTATGATGAGCAGTTCTTC. The V and J genes are TRBV2 and TRBJ2-1; no reliable D call. This CDR3 comprises 11 residues. CDR1 SNHLY and CDR2 FYNNEI come from the germline V gene. The germline V and J ends were trimmed by 4 bases and 8 bases, with 6 bases remaining between them. The full variable domain, with the rest looked up from reference TRBV2 and TRBJ2-1, is EPEVTQTPSHQVTQMGQEVILRCVPISNHLYFYWYRQILGQKVEFLVSFYNNEISEKSEIFDDQFSVERPDGSNFTLKIRSTKLEDSAMYFCASSVYDEQFFGPGTRLTVL.

This clonotype occurred a few times. CDR3 sequence: CASTGLAVLDISTDTQYF. The CDR3 DNA sequence: TGTGCCAGCACCGGACTAGCGGTGTTAGATATTAGCACAGATACGCAGTATTTT. This sequence joins TRBV11-1 and TRBJ2-3; 10 nucleotides align to TRBD2. Losses at the gene ends were 7 bases for V and 0 bases for J; bases not matched to a gene: 13. The CDR3 consists of 18 residues. The germline V gene has CDR1 SGHAT and CDR2 FQDESV (reference sequence).

This clonotype was detected a few times. The chain recombines TRBV29-1 with TRBJ1-1; possibly TRBD1 for D (6 bases). Between the trimmed V and J ends, which lost 6 bases and 6 bases, there was a span of 14 bases. Germline V gene data show CDR1 as SQVTM and CDR2 as ANQGSEA. This CDR3 comprises 12 residues. The CDR3, as DNA: TGCAGCGTCGAGGCTACAGGGCCTGAAGCTTTCTTT. Translated, it gives CSVEATGPEAFF. Complete variable domain (other parts from reference TRBV29-1 and TRBJ1-1): SAVISQKPSRDICQRGTSLTIQCQVDSQVTMMFWYRQQPGQSLTLIATANQGSEATYESGFVIDKFPISRPNLTFSTLTVSNMSPEDSSIYLCSVEATGPEAFFGQGTRLTVV.

This clonotype was seen a single time. This sequence joins TRBV9 and TRBJ2-7; 8 bases line up with TRBD1. CDR1 and CDR2 from the germline V gene are SGDLS and YYNGEE. This CDR3 contains 15 residues. Germline trimming cut 2 bases from V and 2 bases from J; bases unmatched to any gene: 6. The CDR3 DNA reads as TGTGCCAGCAGCGTCGGACAGGGAGGCGCCTACGAGCAGTACTTC. Its protein product is CASSVGQGGAYEQYF.

In its sample, this clonotype was seen a few times. The chain employs TRBV2 and TRBJ1-6; TRBD1 agrees at 7 bases. The germline CDR1 and CDR2 sequences are SNHLY and FYNNEI. The CDR3 contains 15 residues. V lost 5 bases, J lost 2 bases, and 3 bases stayed unmatched. The CDR3 loop reads CASSTTGTYNSPLHF. The CDR3 DNA reads as TGTGCCAGCAGTACGACAGGGACCTATAATTCACCCCTCCACTTT.